The 29 T cell receptor beta chains listed next were all sequenced from one sample in a study of type 1 regulatory T cells. One entry per CDR3 protein results from TCRdb running MiXCR on the reads. The table has 55,000 to 65,000 distinct CDR3 sequences, 60% to 65% seen once. Their target antigens are unknown. The sample consisted of cultured non-Tr1 T cells, either the whole culture or a sorted T cell fraction (not recorded which). The origin of the receptors is a human donor in good health.

This sequence joins TRBV27 and TRBJ2-7; TRBD1 aligns across 10 bases. With 3 bases clipped from V and 5 bases from J, the junction kept 4 bases outside the gene matches. CDR1 and CDR2 from the germline V gene are MNHEY and SMNVEV (reference sequence). The CDR3 spans 14 residues. The CDR3 sequence: CASSFRDRGDEQYF. DNA for the CDR3: TGTGCCAGCAGTTTCCGGGACAGGGGCGACGAGCAGTACTTC.

The chain has TRBV12-3 or TRBV12-4 and TRBJ1-1, with D hard to call. Trimming stripped 0 bases from V and 2 bases from J, with 7 bases between. The CDR3 is 14 amino acids. CDR3 region: CASSLALFNTEAFF. In nucleotides, the CDR3 is TGTGCCAGCAGTTTAGCGCTATTCAACACTGAAGCTTTCTTT.

This chain connects TRBV2 to TRBJ2-3, with D maybe TRBD2 (5 bases). The length of the CDR3 is 14 residues. Trimming took off 6 bases at V and 1 base at J, with 11 bases between the two ends. Germline V gene lookup returns CDR1 SNHLY and CDR2 FYNNEI. The CDR3 region has the DNA TGTGCCAGCAGGGCTGGAGGCGGCACAGATACGCAGTATTTT. Amino acids: CASRAGGGTDTQYF.

This chain links TRBV3-1 with TRBJ2-1; 12 positions agree with TRBD2. The CDR3 length is 14 residues. V was clipped by 1 base and J by 12 bases; unmatched bases: 4. CDR1 and CDR2 from the germline V gene are LGHDT and YNNKEL (reference sequence). In nucleotides, the CDR3 is TGTGCCAGCAGCCAAGCGACTAGCGGGAGTGCGCAGTTCTTC. It translates to CASSQATSGSAQFF.

V usage is TRBV5-1 and J usage is TRBJ1-4, with D maybe TRBD1 (5 bases). Germline CDR1 is SGHRS and CDR2 is YFSETQ. The V end was cut by 3 bases, the J end by 4 bases, with 16 bases between. This CDR3 region has 16 residues. The CDR3 region has the DNA TGCGCCAGCAGCTCCACTACTCGGGGGAATAATGAAAAACTGTTTTTT. Amino acids: CASSSTTRGNNEKLFF. Based on the CDR3 plus reference TRBV5-1 and TRBJ1-4, the full variable domain is KAGVTQTPRYLIKTRGQQVTLSCSPISGHRSVSWYQQTPGQGLQFLFEYFSETQRNKGNFPGRFSGRQFSNSRSEMNVSTLELGDSALYLCASSSTTRGNNEKLFFGSGTQLSVL.

This rearrangement joins TRBV10-3 to TRBJ2-7; the D is unclear. Germline CDR1 is ENHRY and CDR2 is SYGVKD. The CDR3 is made up of 11 amino acids. V was pared by 6 bases and J by 7 bases, with 10 bases between. The CDR3 nucleotides are TGTGCCATCAGCCAGACTTATGAGCAGTACTTC. This sequence encodes CAISQTYEQYF.

This chain uses TRBV7-2 with TRBJ2-3; the match to TRBD2 covers 13 bases. This CDR3 has 17 amino acids. The ends lost 6 bases at V and 7 bases at J; junction bases unmatched: 13. The V gene's germline CDR1 is SGHTA and CDR2 FQGNSA. CDR3 DNA sequence: TGTGCCAGCAGTTATATGGGGACTAGCGGGGTCATGTATACGCAGTATTTT. Its protein is CASSYMGTSGVMYTQYF.

The CDR3 spells CASSPGQGRLMDYNEQFF. In nucleotides, the CDR3 is TGCGCCAGCAGTCCGGGACAGGGGCGGCTCATGGACTACAATGAGCAGTTCTTC. The chain has TRBV10-1 and TRBJ2-1, with 10 bases matching TRBD1. With V trimmed by 5 bases and J by 3 bases, 13 bases remained unmatched. Germline V gene data show CDR1 as WNHNN and CDR2 as SYGVQD (reference sequence). The CDR3 loop spans 18 amino acids.

The chain carries TRBV12-3 or TRBV12-4 and TRBJ1-5; TRBD1 matches at 10 bases. Trimming at V came to 2 bases and at J to 4 bases, leaving 20 bases not matched to a gene. The CDR3 is made up of 21 amino acids. The CDR3, as DNA: TGTGCCAGCAGTTTACCGGTTCAACCGGGACAGGGGCCGGGGGGTAATCAGCCCCAGCATTTT. Its translation: CASSLPVQPGQGPGGNQPQHF.

The rearrangement uses TRBV12-3 or TRBV12-4 and TRBJ2-3, with 8 positions matching TRBD2. The V segment lost 5 bases and the J segment 4 bases; nucleotides outside the gene matches: 2. CDR3 length: 13 amino acids. CDR3 in DNA: TGTGCCAGCAGTAGGGGACTAGCAGATACGCAGTATTTT. The encoded protein is CASSRGLADTQYF.

The chain employs TRBV27 and TRBJ2-3; TRBD2 might be the D (5 bases). The germline V and J ends were trimmed by 4 bases and 2 bases, with 13 bases remaining between them. The CDR3 extends over 15 amino acids. From germline, CDR1 is MNHEY and CDR2 SMNVEV (reference sequence). This chain's CDR3 is CASSSPGSNTDTQYF. CDR3 bases: TGTGCCAGCAGTTCCCCGGGATCGAACACAGATACGCAGTATTTT.

This clonotype has only one observation. The chain uses TRBV20-1 and TRBJ2-7; D gene ambiguous. Germline V CDR1 and CDR2: DFQATT, SNEGSKA (reference sequence). V lost 6 bases and J 4 bases, leaving 16 bases between the germline ends. The CDR3 covers 13 residues. This CDR3 reads CSAKHGPRYEQYF. CDR3 DNA: TGCAGTGCAAAACATGGACCGCGTTACGAGCAGTACTTC.

By share, this clonotype counts as medium-sized. V and J are TRBV20-1 and TRBJ2-1, with D hard to call. Germline CDR1 is DFQATT and CDR2 is SNEGSKA (reference sequence). Trimming pared 4 bases from V and 5 bases from J, leaving 18 bases between. This CDR3 region has 15 residues. The CDR3 sequence is CSAIQGWARDNEQFF. The CDR3 DNA is TGCAGTGCTATCCAAGGATGGGCGCGAGACAATGAGCAGTTCTTC.

The V call is TRBV5-1, the J call TRBJ2-7, with 8 bases fitting TRBD1. The CDR3 has 16 amino acids. Unmatched junction bases numbered 13, after V lost 1 base and J lost 7 bases. The germline gives CDR1 SGHRS, CDR2 YFSETQ. This CDR3 reads CASSLRGQGAHSEQYF. The DNA for the CDR3 is TGCGCCAGCAGCTTGCGGGGGCAGGGGGCGCATTCAGAGCAGTACTTC.

The V call is TRBV6-4, the J call TRBJ1-1; TRBD1 matches at 8 bases. The germline V gene encodes CDR1 MRHNA and CDR2 SNTAGT. This CDR3 has 15 residues. The trim removed 2 bases at V and 4 bases at J, leaving 6 bases unmatched. In nucleotides, the CDR3 is TGTGCCAGCAGTGACGGGGCAGGGGGCTCCACTGAAGCTTTCTTT. Residues: CASSDGAGGSTEAFF.

The chain links TRBV7-2 to TRBJ2-1; 10 bases line up with TRBD2. CDR1 and CDR2 (germline): SGHTA, FQGNSA. The length of the CDR3 is 15 residues. The V gene end was trimmed by 5 bases and the J gene end by 2 bases; junction bases not matched to a gene: 3. CDR3 DNA: TGTGCCAGCAGCCCAAGCGGGAGGGCCTACAATGAGCAGTTCTTC. Translated, it gives CASSPSGRAYNEQFF. Variable domain in full (rest from reference TRBV7-2 and TRBJ2-1): GAGVSQSPSNKVTEKGKDVELRCDPISGHTALYWYRQSLGQGLEFLIYFQGNSAPDKSGLPSDRFSAERTGGSVSTLTIQRTQQEDSAVYLCASSPSGRAYNEQFFGPGTRLTVL.

The rearrangement joins TRBV7-9 to TRBJ2-1; the match to TRBD1 covers 7 bases. CDR1 and CDR2 from the germline V gene are SEHNR and FQNEAQ (reference sequence). V gave up 2 bases and J gave up 2 bases; unmatched junction bases: 3. The CDR3 is made up of 15 amino acids. In DNA form, the CDR3 reads TGTGCCAGCAGCTTACGACAGGGAACCTACAATGAGCAGTTCTTC. Protein sequence: CASSLRQGTYNEQFF.

The rearrangement joins TRBV6-5 to TRBJ2-7; 13 nucleotides agree with TRBD2. CDR3 size: 15 residues. Trimming at V came to 6 bases and at J to 6 bases, leaving 8 bases not matched to a gene. The V gene's germline CDR1 is MNHEY and CDR2 SVGAGI. For the CDR3, the DNA is TGTGCCAGCAGGCCTACTAGCGGGAGGGCGCCCGAGCAGTACTTC. It is translated as CASRPTSGRAPEQYF.

This clonotype was seen repeatedly, ten times or more. The chain uses TRBV7-9 and TRBJ2-1; 12 bases are a match to TRBD2. The CDR3 sequence is 16 residues long. J gave up 7 bases and V 1 base, and 5 bases lay outside the gene matches. Germline CDR1 is SEHNR and CDR2 is FQNEAQ (reference sequence). The CDR3 loop is CASSLGWTSGKNEQFF. The CDR3 DNA follows: TGTGCCAGCAGCTTAGGCTGGACTAGCGGGAAAAATGAGCAGTTCTTC.

A single count supports this clonotype. The chain is built from TRBV5-1 and TRBJ2-5; 10 bases agree with TRBD2. This CDR3 is 16 amino acids long. The germline CDR1 and CDR2 sequences are SGHRS and YFSETQ. Germline trimming cut 6 bases from V and 5 bases from J; bases unmatched to any gene: 13. The CDR3 DNA reads as TGCGCCAGCACCGCGCCGGGGCTAGCGGGAGTGGAGACCCAGTACTTC. This encodes CASTAPGLAGVETQYF.

This sequence joins TRBV7-2 and TRBJ1-1, with a tentative D call TRBD1 (6 bases). The V end lost 2 bases, the J end lost 7 bases, and 11 bases lay between the germline ends. Germline values: CDR1 SGHTA, CDR2 FQGNSA. The CDR3 length is 13 residues. CDR3 in amino acids: CASSLRPGVEAFF. The CDR3 DNA reads TGTGCCAGCAGCTTAAGGCCAGGGGTTGAAGCTTTCTTT.

About this clonotype itself: A read error may account for a junction end that differs from germline. This chain joins TRBV2 and TRBJ1-2; possible D gene TRBD1, 5 bases. The CDR3 totals 13 residues. Germline V gives CDR1 SNHLY, CDR2 FYNNEI. CDR3 sequence reads: CAGSETEEYGYTF. The CDR3 coding sequence is TGTGCCGGCAGTGAGACAGAGGAATATGGCTACACCTTC. Variable domain in full (rest from reference TRBV2 and TRBJ1-2): EPEVTQTPSHQVTQMGQEVILRCVPISNHLYFYWYRQILGQKVEFLVSFYNNEISEKSEIFDDQFSVERPDGSNFTLKIRSTKLEDSAMYFCAGSETEEYGYTFGSGTRLTVV.

This clonotype showed up just a few times. The rearrangement uses TRBV5-1 and TRBJ2-2; 8 bases match TRBD2. CDR1 is SGHRS, CDR2 YFSETQ, per germline. J gave up 2 bases and V 4 bases, and 13 bases lay outside the gene matches. This CDR3 spans 18 amino acids. CDR3: CASSTGLSGSANTGELFF. CDR3 nucleotide sequence: TGCGCCAGCAGCACTGGCTTAAGCGGGAGCGCTAACACCGGGGAGCTGTTTTTT. Full variable domain (missing parts from reference TRBV5-1 and TRBJ2-2): KAGVTQTPRYLIKTRGQQVTLSCSPISGHRSVSWYQQTPGQGLQFLFEYFSETQRNKGNFPGRFSGRQFSNSRSEMNVSTLELGDSALYLCASSTGLSGSANTGELFFGEGSRLTVL.

The chain is built from TRBV10-2 and TRBJ1-1; D is perhaps TRBD1 (6 bases). The V gene's germline CDR1 is WSHSY and CDR2 SAAADI. The length of the CDR3 is 16 residues. Trimming took 4 bases from V and 4 from J, leaving 19 bases between them. The DNA for the CDR3 is TGCGCCAGCAGTGGAGTTACAGGGAATCGGGCCACTGAAGCTTTCTTT. Translating gives CASSGVTGNRATEAFF.

The DNA of the CDR3 is TGTGCCACCAGCAGAGATAAGGCGAGTACCACAGATACGCAGTATTTT. Translating gives CATSRDKASTTDTQYF. This chain links TRBV15 with TRBJ2-3; D is unresolved. Deletions cut 0 bases from V and 2 bases from J, with 12 bases between. Germline V gives CDR1 LNHNV, CDR2 YYDKDF (reference sequence). The CDR3 runs 16 residues.

The V and J genes are TRBV5-1 and TRBJ2-7; D call uncertain. Trimming took 4 bases from V and 4 from J, leaving 18 bases between them. This CDR3 has 15 residues. Per the germline V gene, CDR1 is SGHRS and CDR2 is YFSETQ. The DNA of the CDR3 is TGCGCCAGCAGCGATGGGTGGACCAAGTCTTACGAGCAGTACTTC. Translating gives CASSDGWTKSYEQYF.

V and J are TRBV19 and TRBJ1-4; D remains unclear. The germline V and J ends were trimmed by 5 bases and 2 bases, with 12 bases remaining between them. The CDR3 has 15 residues. The germline CDR1 and CDR2 sequences are LNHDA and SQIVND (reference sequence). CDR3 residues: CASSLPTATNEKLFF. The CDR3 DNA reads as TGTGCCAGTAGTCTCCCCACAGCGACTAATGAAAAACTGTTTTTT.

This clonotype was observed a few times. The genes are TRBV5-1 and TRBJ2-7, with 7 bases fitting TRBD1. The CDR3 is 14 residues long. With V trimmed by 4 bases and J by 1 base, 5 bases remained unmatched. The germline V gene has CDR1 SGHRS and CDR2 YFSETQ. CDR3 bases: TGCGCCAGCAGCCAGAGGACAGGATCCTACGAGCAGTACTTC. Encoded protein: CASSQRTGSYEQYF. Full variable domain (missing parts from reference TRBV5-1 and TRBJ2-7): KAGVTQTPRYLIKTRGQQVTLSCSPISGHRSVSWYQQTPGQGLQFLFEYFSETQRNKGNFPGRFSGRQFSNSRSEMNVSTLELGDSALYLCASSQRTGSYEQYFGPGTRLTVT.

This rearrangement joins TRBV20-1 to TRBJ2-7; tentative D call: TRBD1 (5 bases). V gave up 3 bases and J gave up 1 base, with 7 bases separating them. Germline V gene data show CDR1 as DFQATT and CDR2 as SNEGSKA (reference sequence). CDR3 length equals 12 residues. The CDR3 is CSARSGSYEQYF. The DNA of the CDR3 is TGCAGTGCTAGGTCAGGGTCCTACGAGCAGTACTTC.